This T cell receptor (beta chain) was sequenced in a study of CD8+CD57+ T cells in acquired aplastic anemia. This clonotype turned up a few times. Genomic DNA, the template, was used for profiling of the TCR beta VDJ and CDR3. TCRdb recomputed calls from the reads with MiXCR, one row per CDR3 protein. The sample shows 190,000 or so distinct CDR3 sequences, around 48% of them seen only once. Previously, flow cytometry had revealed CD8+CD57+ cell expansion in the patients chosen for sequencing. The cohort consisted entirely of patients having severe acquired aplastic anemia. From germline, CDR1 is MNHEY and CDR2 SVGEGT. The CDR3 is 17 residues long. The junction had 11 bases not matched to a gene; V was cut back by 2 bases and J by 5 bases.

The sequence was collected from a human donor with aplastic anemia. The specimen sequenced was sorted CD4+, CD8+, or CD8+CD57+ T cells (not recorded which) from PBMCs. V gene TRBV6-2 or TRBV6-3 combines with J gene TRBJ2-2; 7 bases fit TRBD1. The DNA of the CDR3 is TGTGCCAGCAGTTACCGGCCCGGGACAGCCTCTACCGGGGAGCTGTTTTTT. It translates to CASSYRPGTASTGELFF.